This paragraph covers one TCR beta chain sequence. Cells sorted by CD45RO/CCR7/CD25/CD127/CD95/CD27 comprised CD4+ naive, central memory, regulatory and stem cell-like memory cells. All of the isolated RNA was reverse transcribed, so expressed TCRB transcripts were sequenced. TCRdb keeps only in-frame clones here, not all; method: immunoSEQ multiplex PCR. The data show about 930,000 clones, roughly a sixth seen once. The data derive from a study of beta chain features in type 1 diabetes. Germline CDR1 and CDR2: SGHTA and FQGTGA. The CDR3 consists of 15 residues. Germline trimming cut 5 bases from V and 3 bases from J; bases unmatched to any gene: 4.

This clonotype was obtained from a woman aged 18-29 years in good health. The sequenced material came from naive CD4+ T cells from blood. This rearrangement joins TRBV7-3 to TRBJ2-1; 10 bases align to TRBD2. In nucleotides, the CDR3 is TGTGCCAGCAGCACTAGCGGGGCGAGCTACAATGAGCAGTTCTTC. Protein sequence: CASSTSGASYNEQFF.